What follows are 16 T cell receptor beta chains derived from one specimen sequenced in a study of cytomegalovirus exposure and HLA in healthy donors. Both 60 Vbeta primers and 13 Jbeta primers went into the PCR. Using immunoSEQ multiplex PCR, the repertoire was profiled, and TCRdb retains in-frame clones only, with some absent. In all, the sample yields roughly 140,000 clones. Sequences were obtained from PBMCs. The receptors were gathered from a male donor in good health and CMV-seronegative.

The gene calls are TRBV19 and TRBJ1-5; D unclear. Germline CDR1 is LNHDA and CDR2 is SQIVND (reference sequence). CDR3 length: 17 residues. Trimming took 5 bases from V and 0 from J, leaving 17 bases between them. For the CDR3, the DNA is TGTGCCAGTAGTGCGGCAGAGAAACCGAATAGCAATCAGCCCCAGCATTTT. It specifies CASSAAEKPNSNQPQHF.

This chain links TRBV27 with TRBJ2-7; a possible D gene is TRBD1 (6 bases). V lost 4 bases and J 3 bases, leaving 10 bases between the germline ends. Germline CDR1 and CDR2: MNHEY and SMNVEV (reference sequence). The CDR3 runs to 13 residues. The CDR3 sequence: CASSSLQGYEQYF. CDR3 sequence (DNA): TGTGCCAGCAGTTCATTACAGGGCTACGAGCAGTACTTC.

V is TRBV30 and J is TRBJ2-7; 7 positions match TRBD2. Trimming at V came to 2 bases and at J to 0 bases, leaving 7 bases not matched to a gene. The CDR3 is made up of 15 amino acids. The V gene's germline CDR1 is GTSNPN and CDR2 SVGIG (reference sequence). CDR3 nucleotide sequence: TGTGCCTGGAGTAAAGGCGGGAGTTTCTCCTACGAGCAGTACTTC. Translating it yields CAWSKGGSFSYEQYF.

The chain is built from TRBV14 and TRBJ2-7; 13 nucleotides match TRBD2. The CDR3 covers 16 residues. The germline CDR1 and CDR2 sequences are SGHDN and FVKESK. Trimming took 4 bases from V and 6 from J; bases not matched to a gene: 9. The CDR3 reads CASSRTSGRASGEQYF. The DNA for the CDR3 is TGTGCCAGCAGCCGTACTAGCGGGAGGGCGTCCGGCGAGCAGTACTTC.

This chain uses TRBV9 with TRBJ1-5, with D unresolved. The CDR3 is made up of 15 amino acids. Trimming stripped 0 bases from V and 4 bases from J, with 11 bases between. Germline values: CDR1 SGDLS, CDR2 YYNGEE. Here the CDR3 DNA reads TGTGCCAGCAGCGTAGCCGACGGGAGAAATCAGCCCCAGCATTTT. As protein: CASSVADGRNQPQHF.

V and J are TRBV5-1 and TRBJ1-4; D is unclear. CDR1 is SGHRS, CDR2 YFSETQ, per germline. This CDR3 is built from 15 residues. V was shortened by 0 bases and J by 4 bases, with 10 bases between the two germline ends. DNA for the CDR3: TGCGCCAGCAGCTTGGCCGCTGACATTAATGAAAAACTGTTTTTT. Encoded protein: CASSLAADINEKLFF.

V is TRBV2 and J is TRBJ1-2; 9 bases align to TRBD1. V trimming: 7 bases; J trimming: 8 bases; junction bases outside the gene matches: 17. The CDR3 contains 16 residues. Germline lookup yields CDR1 SNHLY and CDR2 FYNNEI. This chain's CDR3 is CASTPGDRDFSGGYTF. CDR3 DNA sequence: TGTGCCAGCACCCCCGGGGACAGGGACTTTTCGGGCGGCTACACCTTC.

This chain uses TRBV9 with TRBJ2-2; 13 nucleotides agree with TRBD2. The CDR3 totals 18 residues. Trimming took 4 bases from V and 3 from J; bases not matched to a gene: 9. The V gene's germline CDR1 is SGDLS and CDR2 YYNGEE. As DNA, the CDR3 is TGTGCCAGCAGCTTTTTTGGACTAGCGGGAGTTGACACCGGGGAGCTGTTTTTT. Translated, it gives CASSFFGLAGVDTGELFF.

The chain joins TRBV28 to TRBJ1-5, with D perhaps matching TRBD1 (6 bases). Germline-derived CDR1 and CDR2 are MDHEN and SYDVKM. The CDR3 extends over 15 amino acids. V dropped 0 bases and J dropped 3 bases, with 9 bases sitting between them. The CDR3, as DNA: TGTGCCAGCAGTTTATGGGGGGCTTACAATCAGCCCCAGCATTTT. It is translated as CASSLWGAYNQPQHF. Supplemented by reference TRBV28 and TRBJ1-5, the full variable domain reads DVKVTQSSRYLVKRTGEKVFLECVQDMDHENMFWYRQDPGLGLRLIYFSYDVKMKEKGDIPEGYSVSREKKERFSLILESASTNQTSMYLCASSLWGAYNQPQHFGDGTRLSIL.

The V gene is TRBV27, the J gene TRBJ1-1, with a possible D match to TRBD1 (6 bases). In germline, CDR1 is MNHEY, CDR2 SMNVEV (reference sequence). This CDR3 spans 16 amino acids. The V gene lost 2 bases and the J gene lost 6 bases, with 19 bases spanning the gap. The CDR3 is CASSLPVIGQISEAFF. The CDR3 region has the DNA TGTGCCAGCAGTTTACCCGTAATAGGACAGATTTCTGAAGCTTTCTTT.

For this clone: The junction differs from germline at one of its ends, possibly a read error. The V gene is TRBV5-6, the J gene TRBJ2-7, with TRBD2 matching 13 bases. In germline, CDR1 is SGHDT, CDR2 YYEEEE. CDR3 length: 16 residues. CDR3 nucleotides: TGTGCTAGCAGCTTGGGGGGACTAGCGGGGACCTACGAGCAGTACTTC. Amino acid sequence: CASSLGGLAGTYEQYF.

The rearrangement links TRBV6-6 to TRBJ2-7; 13 bases agree with TRBD2. Germline assignment: CDR1 MNHNY and CDR2 SVGAGI (reference sequence). CDR3 size: 13 residues. J lost 5 bases, V lost 6 bases, and 1 base had no gene match. The DNA of the CDR3 is TGTGCCAGCAGCGGACTAGCGGGAGACGAGCAGTACTTC. The encoded protein is CASSGLAGDEQYF.

The gene calls are TRBV7-6 and TRBJ2-2; perhaps TRBD2 as D (5 bases). Germline assignment: CDR1 SGHVS and CDR2 FNYEAQ. The V and J ends lost 0 bases and 4 bases respectively, with 9 bases between them. The CDR3 is 15 residues long. The CDR3 coding sequence is TGTGCCAGCAGCTTAGCCGGGGATACCACCGGGGAGCTGTTTTTT. Protein sequence: CASSLAGDTTGELFF.

J is TRBJ1-3 and V is TRBV4-2; no reliable D call. Trimming stripped 0 bases from V and 0 bases from J, with 18 bases between. The CDR3 totals 19 residues. Germline assignment: CDR1 LGHNA and CDR2 YNFKEQ. The CDR3 DNA is TGTGCCAGCAGCCAAGATAATCTGCGGATGCTCCACTCTGGAAACACCATATATTTT. Protein: CASSQDNLRMLHSGNTIYF.

The CDR3 loop reads CASSESPSEAFF. DNA of the CDR3: TGCGCCAGCAGTGAGTCGCCGAGTGAAGCTTTCTTT. This chain uses TRBV10-1 with TRBJ1-1, with D uncertain. The CDR3 extends over 12 amino acids. Germline V gene lookup returns CDR1 WNHNN and CDR2 SYGVQD (reference sequence). V was pared by 0 bases and J by 7 bases, with 6 bases between.

V gene TRBV30 combines with J gene TRBJ2-7; TRBD2 aligns across 11 bases. Germline V gene data show CDR1 as GTSNPN and CDR2 as SVGIG (reference sequence). V shed 2 bases, J shed 4 bases, and the junction held 19 bases outside the gene matches. The CDR3 runs to 19 residues. For the CDR3, the DNA is TGTGCCTGGAGTATAGGACAGCAGAGACTAGCGGGGTCATATTACGAGCAGTACTTC. It is translated as CAWSIGQQRLAGSYYEQYF.